Following are 7 T cell receptor beta chains from one sample sequenced in a study of blood T cell repertoires in COVID-19. Data came from immunoSEQ multiplex PCR; TCRdb stores just in-frame clones and leaves some out. The table records some 200,000 clones, around 87% of them present only once. The sequencing sample was made of peripheral blood. The receptors stem from a man aged 35 to 55 with active or convalescent COVID-19.

This clone has a single count. The rearrangement links TRBV10-1 to TRBJ1-1, with TRBD1 matching over 7 bases. CDR1 is WNHNN, CDR2 SYGVQD, per germline (reference sequence). The CDR3 sequence is 13 residues long. V dropped 11 bases and J dropped 1; count of bases not matched to a gene: 7. The CDR3, as DNA: TGCGCCGGTAAGACAGGGAAGAACACTGAAGCTTTCTTT. It encodes CAGKTGKNTEAFF.

The rearrangement joins TRBV5-1 to TRBJ2-2; 11 positions match TRBD1. The V gene end was trimmed by 5 bases and the J gene end by 3 bases; junction bases not matched to a gene: 3. The germline gives CDR1 SGHRS, CDR2 YFSETQ. The CDR3 is made up of 15 amino acids. CDR3 DNA sequence: TGCGCCAGCAGGAGGACAGGGGGCCACACCGGGGAGCTGTTTTTT. This sequence encodes CASRRTGGHTGELFF.

This sequence joins TRBV2 and TRBJ2-3; TRBD2 matches 12 bases. Per the germline V gene, CDR1 is SNHLY and CDR2 is FYNNEI. The CDR3 is 16 residues long. J gave up 10 bases and V 7 bases, and 15 bases lay outside the gene matches. CDR3 in amino acids: CASIKALAGGAYPQYF. The CDR3 DNA is TGTGCCAGCATCAAGGCACTAGCGGGGGGTGCATATCCGCAGTATTTT.

The chain is built from TRBV6-5 and TRBJ2-1; D perhaps matches TRBD2 (6 bases). The V end lost 7 bases, the J end lost 6 bases, and 13 bases lay between the germline ends. CDR3 size: 13 residues. Per the germline V gene, CDR1 is MNHEY and CDR2 is SVGAGI. CDR3 nucleotides: TGTGCCAGCAAGGAGGGAGGTGGCAATGAGCAGTTCTTC. Residues: CASKEGGGNEQFF.

The CDR3 DNA reads TGTGCCAGCGTCTTTCAAATAGGCAATCAGCCCCAGCATTTT. Its protein is CASVFQIGNQPQHF. This chain connects TRBV2 to TRBJ1-5; no clear D. The V gene's germline CDR1 is SNHLY and CDR2 FYNNEI. Trimming removed 8 bases at V and 2 bases at J, with 13 bases between. The CDR3 extends over 14 amino acids.

The chain employs TRBV4-3 and TRBJ2-6; D not certain. This CDR3 has 17 residues. V lost 0 bases and J 4 bases, leaving 13 bases between the germline ends. From germline, CDR1 is LGHNA and CDR2 YSLEER. CDR3 in amino acids: CASSQDGPGFGANVLTF. CDR3 in DNA: TGCGCCAGCAGCCAAGATGGTCCCGGGTTCGGGGCCAACGTCCTGACTTTC.

This chain joins TRBV5-5 and TRBJ2-6, with 8 bases matching TRBD1. With 4 bases clipped from V and 2 bases from J, the junction kept 11 bases outside the gene matches. The CDR3 spans 18 residues. The germline V gene encodes CDR1 SGHKS and CDR2 YYEKEE (reference sequence). The CDR3 DNA reads as TGTGCCAGCAGCATTACGGCAGGGGGCGCTCCTGGGGCCAACGTCCTGACTTTC. Protein sequence: CASSITAGGAPGANVLTF.